The 12 T cell receptor beta chains below were found in one sample sequenced in a study of cytomegalovirus exposure and HLA in healthy donors. Primers: 60 Vbeta forward and 13 Jbeta reverse. Sequenced by immunoSEQ multiplex PCR; TCRdb stores in-frame clones only, minus some. The table lists approximately 290,000 clones, over 70% of them singletons, with about 0.3% in the top ten. Input material: PBMCs. These receptors originate from a girl aged 2 to 9 in good health and CMV-seronegative.

Written as DNA, the CDR3 is TGTGCCAGCAGTCAGGGTGGCTACGAGCAGTACTTC. Translated: CASSQGGYEQYF. The chain carries TRBV28 and TRBJ2-7; D is possibly TRBD1 (5 bases). Germline assignment: CDR1 MDHEN and CDR2 SYDVKM. The CDR3 runs to 12 residues. V was shortened by 5 bases and J by 3 bases, with 8 bases between the two germline ends. Using reference TRBV28 and TRBJ2-7 for the parts outside the CDR3, the full variable domain is DVKVTQSSRYLVKRTGEKVFLECVQDMDHENMFWYRQDPGLGLRLIYFSYDVKMKEKGDIPEGYSVSREKKERFSLILESASTNQTSMYLCASSQGGYEQYFGPGTRLTVT.

CDR3 nucleotides: TGCGCCAGCAGCCAATCTAACACCGGGGAGCTGTTTTTT. It yields the protein CASSQSNTGELFF. J is TRBJ2-2 and V is TRBV4-1; no clear D gene. Germline lookup yields CDR1 MGHRA and CDR2 YSYEKL. This CDR3 has 13 amino acids. V gave up 2 bases and J gave up 2 bases, with 3 bases separating them.

This clone has only a few counts. This rearrangement joins TRBV5-1 to TRBJ1-1; weak D call: TRBD1 (5 bases). V gave up 5 bases and J gave up 1 base, with 9 bases separating them. The CDR3 extends over 13 amino acids. CDR1 is SGHRS, CDR2 YFSETQ, per germline. CDR3 coding DNA: TGCGCCAGCAGTCCTGGGGCGAACACTGAAGCTTTCTTT. Amino acid sequence: CASSPGANTEAFF.

This chain joins TRBV7-9 and TRBJ1-1; TRBD1 matches at 9 bases. Trimming at V came to 5 bases and at J to 1 base, leaving 5 bases not matched to a gene. The CDR3 is 15 residues long. Germline V lookup: CDR1 SEHNR, CDR2 FQNEAQ (reference sequence). CDR3: CASSVGQGRNTEAFF. DNA of the CDR3: TGTGCCAGCAGCGTCGGACAGGGGAGGAACACTGAAGCTTTCTTT.

The gene calls are TRBV6-5 and TRBJ1-2, with 7 nucleotides matching TRBD1. This CDR3 spans 15 amino acids. Germline trimming cut 2 bases from V and 4 bases from J; bases unmatched to any gene: 7. Germline assignment: CDR1 MNHEY and CDR2 SVGAGI. The CDR3 coding sequence is TGTGCCAGCAGTTACACCACAGGGGCGCCCTATGGCTACACCTTC. Translated: CASSYTTGAPYGYTF.

J is TRBJ2-1 and V is TRBV2, with TRBD2 matching over 10 bases. Per the germline V gene, CDR1 is SNHLY and CDR2 is FYNNEI. V trimming: 10 bases; J trimming: 5 bases; junction bases outside the gene matches: 5. The CDR3 is 13 residues long. The CDR3 DNA sequence: TGTGCCAAGTCTAGCGGGAGCAACAATGAGCAGTTCTTC. It codes for CAKSSGSNNEQFF. Full variable domain (remainder filled in from reference TRBV2 and TRBJ2-1): EPEVTQTPSHQVTQMGQEVILRCVPISNHLYFYWYRQILGQKVEFLVSFYNNEISEKSEIFDDQFSVERPDGSNFTLKIRSTKLEDSAMYFCAKSSGSNNEQFFGPGTRLTVL.

In its sample, this clone was seen a few times. The rearrangement uses TRBV5-6 and TRBJ2-5, with 9 bases matching TRBD1. The CDR3 loop spans 15 amino acids. CDR1 and CDR2 from the germline V gene are SGHDT and YYEEEE. The V and J ends lost 4 bases and 2 bases, in that order; junction bases with no gene match: 6. Written as DNA, the CDR3 is TGTGCCAGCAGCCTCCGGGACAGGGATCAAGAGACCCAGTACTTC. Its translation: CASSLRDRDQETQYF. Drawing the rest from reference TRBV5-6 and TRBJ2-5, the complete variable domain is DAGVTQSPTHLIKTRGQQVTLRCSPKSGHDTVSWYQQALGQGPQFIFQYYEEEERQRGNFPDRFSGHQFPNYSSELNVNALLLGDSALYLCASSLRDRDQETQYFGPGTRLLVL.

V and J are TRBV5-1 and TRBJ1-2; D call uncertain. There are 14 residues in the CDR3. V lost 3 bases, J lost 5 bases, and 14 bases lay in between. Germline V lookup: CDR1 SGHRS, CDR2 YFSETQ. In DNA form, the CDR3 reads TGCGCCAGCAGCTGGGGAGAGAGTGTATATGGCTACACCTTC. Encoded protein: CASSWGESVYGYTF.

This clone was picked up a small number of times. V usage is TRBV7-9 and J usage is TRBJ2-7; TRBD2 agrees at 7 bases. This CDR3 spans 15 amino acids. CDR1 and CDR2 (germline): SEHNR, FQNEAQ (reference sequence). V trimming: 2 bases; J trimming: 1 base; junction bases outside the gene matches: 5. The CDR3 spells CASSLLAAGSYEQYF. The CDR3 nucleotides are TGTGCCAGCAGCTTACTAGCGGCTGGATCCTACGAGCAGTACTTC.

The chain employs TRBV6-1 and TRBJ1-2; a possible D gene is TRBD1 (5 bases). V lost 7 bases and J 4 bases, leaving 16 bases between the germline ends. CDR1 and CDR2 (germline): MNHNS, SASEGT. The length of the CDR3 is 14 residues. CDR3 loop: CASMGGEVFYGYTF. The CDR3 nucleotides read TGTGCCAGCATGGGGGGGGAGGTGTTCTATGGCTACACCTTC.

The rearrangement uses TRBV2 and TRBJ1-3; 11 bases line up with TRBD1. The germline V gene encodes CDR1 SNHLY and CDR2 FYNNEI. The V gene end was trimmed by 3 bases and the J gene end by 12 bases; junction bases not matched to a gene: 13. The CDR3 covers 16 residues. The CDR3 coding sequence is TGTGCCAGCAGTGATCTAATTTGGACAGGGGGCGCGATCATATATTTT. It codes for CASSDLIWTGGAIIYF.

Only one count was recorded for this clone. The V gene is TRBV7-2, the J gene TRBJ2-2; TRBD1 agrees at 9 bases. V dropped 5 bases and J dropped 5; count of bases not matched to a gene: 9. The CDR3 spans 16 residues. CDR1 and CDR2 from the germline V gene are SGHTA and FQGNSA. For the CDR3, the DNA is TGTGCCAGCAGCCTTACCAGGACAGGGGAAACCGGGGAGCTGTTTTTT. Protein sequence: CASSLTRTGETGELFF.